The 14 T cell receptor beta chains in this list originate from one sample, sequenced in a study of shared clonotypes between healthy human individuals (TCRdb year 2020). CD8 naive samples were CD45RO-negative cells positively selected for CCR7, giving a CD45RA+CCR7+ population that excluded TemRA cells. Receptor libraries were prepared by the immunoSEQ multiplex PCR assay. The source is immuneACCESS, and TCRdb retained only in-frame sequences with V and J called. Part of the clones is not carried over; for the studies checked, unresolved V genes explain less than half of this, and the remainder is unexplained. The sample yields about 820,000 clones; 80% to 95% were counted once. The biggest ten clones account for around 24% of the sample. Sequencing input: naive CD8+ T cells sorted from blood. What the cell subset or site label conveys for this sample: CD45RA+CCR7+. The receptors shown here come from a man aged 25-45 years in good health.

This clone was observed a single time. The chain carries TRBV5-1 and TRBJ2-3; D is undetermined. V was clipped by 4 bases and J by 6 bases, with 12 bases between them. CDR3 size: 13 residues. Germline assignment: CDR1 SGHRS and CDR2 YFSETQ. CDR3 sequence: CASSPPFTDTQYF. CDR3 nucleotides: TGCGCCAGCAGCCCGCCCTTTACGGATACGCAGTATTTT.

The chain links TRBV25-1 to TRBJ1-1; D perhaps matches TRBD1 (5 bases). The CDR3 sequence is 14 residues long. Per the germline V gene, CDR1 is MGHDK and CDR2 is SYGVNS. Trimming left V 1 base short and J 7 bases short, with 13 bases between. The CDR3 DNA is TGTGCCAGCAGTGAATGGGGGGAGCAGCATGAAGCTTTCTTT. This codes for CASSEWGEQHEAFF.

The chain links TRBV15 to TRBJ1-1; 7 positions match TRBD1. Germline loops: CDR1 LNHNV, CDR2 YYDKDF (reference sequence). The CDR3 is made up of 15 amino acids. With 5 bases clipped from V and 0 bases from J, the junction kept 6 bases outside the gene matches. This CDR3 is CATSSRGGLNTEAFF. CDR3 DNA sequence: TGTGCCACCAGCTCTAGAGGGGGCTTGAACACTGAAGCTTTCTTT.

The chain has TRBV27 and TRBJ2-7; 8 positions agree with TRBD1. The ends lost 8 bases at V and 0 bases at J; junction bases unmatched: 12. The CDR3 has 16 residues. Germline V gives CDR1 MNHEY, CDR2 SMNVEV (reference sequence). The CDR3 reads CASAAYLGQDSYEQYF. CDR3 in DNA: TGTGCCAGCGCAGCCTACCTGGGACAGGACTCCTACGAGCAGTACTTC.

V and J are TRBV7-3 and TRBJ2-3, with TRBD2 identical over 13 bases. CDR3 size: 17 residues. In germline, CDR1 is SGHTA, CDR2 FQGTGA. V was clipped by 0 bases and J by 5 bases; unmatched bases: 5. The CDR3 is CASSLTLAGGRGDTQYF. The CDR3 DNA is TGTGCCAGCAGCTTAACACTAGCGGGAGGGCGGGGAGATACGCAGTATTTT.

In regard to this clone: Additional DNA sequences in this sample encode the identical CDR3. The chain couples TRBV28 to TRBJ2-7; D is unclear. The CDR3 is 11 amino acids. The germline V gene encodes CDR1 MDHEN and CDR2 SYDVKM. V was shortened by 5 bases and J by 5 bases, with 7 bases between the two germline ends. The CDR3 region has the DNA TGTGCCAGCAGTCCCAGTAACGAGCAGTACTTC. Translating it yields CASSPSNEQYF.

This clone has a single count. V is TRBV15 and J is TRBJ2-6; 8 bases are shared with TRBD1. Germline-derived CDR1 and CDR2 are LNHNV and YYDKDF (reference sequence). V gave up 5 bases and J gave up 2 bases; unmatched junction bases: 8. CDR3 length: 17 residues. CDR3 region: CATSPTATGAGANVLTF. In nucleotides, the CDR3 is TGTGCCACCAGCCCTACGGCGACAGGGGCTGGGGCCAACGTCCTGACTTTC. The variable domain in full, completed from reference TRBV15 and TRBJ2-6, reads DAMVIQNPRYQVTQFGKPVTLSCSQTLNHNVMYWYQQKSSQAPKLLFHYYDKDFNNEADTPDNFQSRRPNTSFCFLDIRSPGLGDTAMYLCATSPTATGAGANVLTFGAGSRLTVL.

The V and J genes are TRBV5-4 and TRBJ2-1, with D possibly being TRBD1 (6 bases). Looked up from germline, CDR1 is SGHNT and CDR2 is YYREEE (reference sequence). This CDR3 is built from 12 residues. The germline V and J ends were trimmed by 0 bases and 9 bases, with 7 bases remaining between them. The CDR3 region has the DNA TGTGCCAGCAGCTTGGGAGGGGGTGAGCAGTTCTTC. Translation: CASSLGGGEQFF. The variable domain in full, with the rest retrieved from reference TRBV5-4 and TRBJ2-1, is ETGVTQSPTHLIKTRGQQVTLRCSSQSGHNTVSWYQQALGQGPQFIFQYYREEENGRGNFPPRFSGLQFPNYSSELNVNALELDDSALYLCASSLGGGEQFFGPGTRLTVL.

The chain joins TRBV4-1 to TRBJ1-1, with 7 bases lining up with TRBD1. The germline CDR1 and CDR2 sequences are MGHRA and YSYEKL. With V trimmed by 4 bases and J by 3 bases, 8 bases remained unmatched. The CDR3 has 15 residues. The CDR3 is CASSRRERGHTEAFF. In nucleotides, the CDR3 is TGCGCCAGCAGCCGCCGTGAAAGGGGGCACACTGAAGCTTTCTTT.

This clone appeared a single time. V and J are TRBV9 and TRBJ2-3; 11 bases are shared with TRBD2. The V gene's germline CDR1 is SGDLS and CDR2 YYNGEE. The CDR3 has 13 residues. Trimming cost V 4 bases and J 9 bases; bases outside gene matches: 4. CDR3 DNA: TGTGCCAGCAGCACTAGCGGGAGTGGAACGCAGTATTTT. Residues: CASSTSGSGTQYF.

This clone was detected only a few times. The sample holds other DNA sequences that translate to the same CDR3. The chain couples TRBV9 to TRBJ2-3; 8 positions agree with TRBD1. This CDR3 region has 15 residues. Looked up from germline, CDR1 is SGDLS and CDR2 is YYNGEE. Trimming took 0 bases from V and 4 from J; bases not matched to a gene: 4. CDR3 in DNA: TGTGCCAGCAGCGTAGTGGCAGGGGGCCCAGATACGCAGTATTTT. Its protein product is CASSVVAGGPDTQYF.

The chain combines TRBV15 with TRBJ2-2; unclear D gene. Germline V gene lookup returns CDR1 LNHNV and CDR2 YYDKDF (reference sequence). The CDR3 has 17 residues. V was shortened by 0 bases and J by 0 bases, with 11 bases between the two germline ends. The CDR3 nucleotides read TGTGCCACCAGCAGAGAAAGGGCGGCCACGAACACCGGGGAGCTGTTTTTT. Translating gives CATSRERAATNTGELFF.

The CDR3 region is CSVEPSGTQYF. DNA for the CDR3: TGCAGCGTTGAACCCAGCGGCACGCAGTATTTT. The chain recombines TRBV29-1 with TRBJ2-3; a possible D gene is TRBD2 (5 bases). Germline V lookup: CDR1 SQVTM, CDR2 ANQGSEA. CDR3 length: 11 amino acids. Trimming left V 2 bases short and J 9 bases short, with 9 bases between.

The chain is built from TRBV29-1 and TRBJ1-2; weak D call: TRBD1 (5 bases). This CDR3 is 13 amino acids long. Looked up from germline, CDR1 is SQVTM and CDR2 is ANQGSEA. Deletions cut 3 bases from V and 2 bases from J, with 10 bases between. The DNA of the CDR3 is TGCAGCGTTGAGTCAGGGAACAACTATGGCTACACCTTC. Translation gives CSVESGNNYGYTF.